Included here is one TCR beta chain sequence, with context. What it recognizes is unknown. Other nucleotide sequences in the sample specify the same CDR3. Germline loops: CDR1 GTSNPN, CDR2 SVGIG (reference sequence). This CDR3 contains 11 residues. Trimming left V 3 bases short and J 3 bases short, with 3 bases between. The data derive from a study of cytomegalovirus exposure and HLA in healthy donors. Assay: immunoSEQ multiplex PCR; the TCRdb copy retains only in-frame clones and omits some. The data hold 120,000 or so clones, with about 88% observed a single time. Points from the study as a whole: Specificity for CMV antigens was confirmed in vitro for three of the CMV-associated chains. With high specificity and sensitivity, the classifier reportedly diagnosed cytomegalovirus status. According to a subsequent analysis, TCR clusters from the first cohort were inclined to appear together in the 110 or so validation repertoires. According to the study, 160 or so TCR beta chains were cytomegalovirus-associated.

Sequencing input: PBMCs. This chain connects TRBV30 to TRBJ1-3; D uncertain. The sequence was obtained from a woman aged 18-29 years in good health and CMV-seronegative. The CDR3 spells CAWSFGNTIYF. For the CDR3, the DNA is TGTGCCTGGAGCTTTGGAAACACCATATATTTT.